The sequence of this T cell receptor (beta chain) was determined in a study of T cell responses to AZD1222 COVID-19 vaccine. Study conclusions and caveats: In a largely white British group with more females than males, clonal diversity was possibly underestimated.

TCRdb keeps only in-frame clones here, not all; method: immunoSEQ multiplex PCR. The table lists 90,000 to 130,000 clones, over 90% of them singletons. Second-dose recipients at about 4 or about 12 weeks were treated as one pooled group. The CDR3 is 13 amino acids. Germline V CDR1 and CDR2: SNHLY, FYNNEI. Trimming removed 4 bases at V and 7 bases at J, with 13 bases between. With respect to this clone: Its specificity is not known.

This sequence originates from an adult who received the AZD1222 COVID-19 vaccine. The rearrangement joins TRBV2 to TRBJ2-5; D gene ambiguous. The material was peripheral blood, obtained 28 days after the second AZD1222 dose. CDR3 loop: CASSVGLRRTQYF. The CDR3 nucleotides are TGTGCCAGCAGTGTTGGTCTACGGAGGACCCAGTACTTC.